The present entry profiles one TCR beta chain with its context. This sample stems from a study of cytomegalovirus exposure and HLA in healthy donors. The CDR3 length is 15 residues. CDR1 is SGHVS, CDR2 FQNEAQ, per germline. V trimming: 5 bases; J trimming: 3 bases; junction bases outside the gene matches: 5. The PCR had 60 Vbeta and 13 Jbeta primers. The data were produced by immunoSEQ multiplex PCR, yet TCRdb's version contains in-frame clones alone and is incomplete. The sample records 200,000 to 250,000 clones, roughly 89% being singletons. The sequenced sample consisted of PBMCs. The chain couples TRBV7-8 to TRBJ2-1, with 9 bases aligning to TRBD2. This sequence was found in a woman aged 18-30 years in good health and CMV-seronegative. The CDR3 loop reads CASSLSGGNYNEQFF. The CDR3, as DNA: TGTGCCAGCAGCCTTAGCGGGGGTAACTACAATGAGCAGTTCTTC.